The clone carrying this T cell receptor (beta chain) was recorded at least ten times. Its target is not known. Via MiXCR, TCRdb re-called the 5' RACE reads, giving one row per CDR3 protein. The sample holds 100,000 to 150,000 distinct CDR3 sequences, 6.5% to 9% seen once. V was cut by 0 bases and J by 6 bases, with 9 bases left in between. Germline V gene sequence: CDR1 KGHSH, CDR2 LQKENI. This CDR3 comprises 13 residues. These data originate in a study of CD8 T cells in ankylosing spondylitis. The study, taken as a whole, reports: Ankylosing spondylitis blood appeared to carry a characteristic TCR beta motif of seven to nine highly homologous variants. Matched synovial fluid from ankylosing spondylitis patients was reported to be enriched for disease-linked clones.

The receptor was derived from a male donor with ankylosing spondylitis or in good health (not recorded which). The chain is built from TRBV18 and TRBJ2-7; TRBD1 or TRBD2 may be the D gene (5 bases each). The sequenced sample was blood, either unsorted or a sorted T cell fraction (not recorded which). CDR3 in amino acids: CASSPPGLAEQYF. CDR3 bases: TGTGCCAGCTCACCACCGGGGCTAGCCGAGCAGTACTTC.